This T cell receptor (beta chain) was recorded in a study of blood T cells in healthy people across ages. This clonotype was recorded many times. The target antigen is unknown. Whole-study results and caveats: As age increased, TCR beta diversity per million T cells fell in a roughly linear fashion.

V was clipped by 1 base and J by 3 bases; unmatched bases: 3. Germline V gene lookup returns CDR1 LGHNA and CDR2 YSLEER. This CDR3 has 15 residues. Together with a sample-barcoded 5' primer, a J-beta primer mix was included in a second PCR lasting roughly 6 to 12 cycles. Tags on each cDNA molecule came from a template-switch adaptor with 12 random nucleotides. Each CDR3 protein gets one entry after TCRdb re-called the 5' RACE reads with MiXCR. Found here are around 1,600,000 distinct CDR3 sequences, under 55% of them singletons; the top ten hold about 4%. The sequence was obtained from a woman aged 18-35 years in good health. Sequencing used blood. This rearrangement joins TRBV4-3 to TRBJ2-7; TRBD2 agrees at 10 bases. CDR3 DNA: TGCGCCAGCAGCCAAGGGACTAGCGGAAACTACGAGCAGTACTTC. Protein sequence: CASSQGTSGNYEQYF.